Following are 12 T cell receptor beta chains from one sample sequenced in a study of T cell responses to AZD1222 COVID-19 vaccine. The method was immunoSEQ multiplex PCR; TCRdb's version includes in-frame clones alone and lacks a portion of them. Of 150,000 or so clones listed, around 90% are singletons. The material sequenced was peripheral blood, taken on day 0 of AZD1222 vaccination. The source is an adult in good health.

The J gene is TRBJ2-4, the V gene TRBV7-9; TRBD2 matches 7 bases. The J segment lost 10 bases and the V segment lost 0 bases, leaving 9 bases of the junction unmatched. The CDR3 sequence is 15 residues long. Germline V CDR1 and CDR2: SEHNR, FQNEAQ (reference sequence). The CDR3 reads CASSLARAPGGIQYF. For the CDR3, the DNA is TGTGCCAGCAGCTTAGCGCGCGCCCCCGGGGGGATTCAGTACTTC.

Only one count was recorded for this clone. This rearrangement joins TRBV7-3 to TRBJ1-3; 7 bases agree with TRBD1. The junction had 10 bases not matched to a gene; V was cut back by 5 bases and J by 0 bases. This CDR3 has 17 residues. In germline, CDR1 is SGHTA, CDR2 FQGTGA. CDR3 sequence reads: CASSPVPQGPSGNTIYF. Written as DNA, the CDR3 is TGTGCCAGCAGCCCCGTGCCACAGGGGCCCTCTGGAAACACCATATATTTT.

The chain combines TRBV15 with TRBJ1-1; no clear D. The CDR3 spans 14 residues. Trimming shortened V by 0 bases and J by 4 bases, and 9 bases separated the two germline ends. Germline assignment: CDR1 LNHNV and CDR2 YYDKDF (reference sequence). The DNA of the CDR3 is TGTGCCACCAGCAGAGATCATAAGGGCACTGAAGCTTTCTTT. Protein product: CATSRDHKGTEAFF.

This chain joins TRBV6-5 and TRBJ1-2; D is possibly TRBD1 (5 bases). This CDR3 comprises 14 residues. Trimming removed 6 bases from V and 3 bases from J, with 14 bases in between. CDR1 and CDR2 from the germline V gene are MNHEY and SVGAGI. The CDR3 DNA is TGTGCCAGCAGCAAACTAGACAGCTACTATGGCTACACCTTC. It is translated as CASSKLDSYYGYTF.

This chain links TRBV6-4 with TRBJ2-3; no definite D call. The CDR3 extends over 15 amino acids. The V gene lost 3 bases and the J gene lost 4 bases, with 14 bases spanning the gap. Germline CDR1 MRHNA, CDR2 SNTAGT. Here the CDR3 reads CASSEWGAESDTQYF. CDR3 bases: TGTGCCAGCAGTGAATGGGGTGCTGAATCAGATACGCAGTATTTT.

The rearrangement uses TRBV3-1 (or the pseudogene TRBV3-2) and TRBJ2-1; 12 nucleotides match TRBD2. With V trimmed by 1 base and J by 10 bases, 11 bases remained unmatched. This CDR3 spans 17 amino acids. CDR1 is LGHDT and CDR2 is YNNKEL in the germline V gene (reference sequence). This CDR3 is CASSQGTSGRRRVEQFF. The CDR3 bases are TGTGCCAGCAGCCAAGGCACTAGCGGGAGGAGAAGGGTCGAGCAGTTCTTC.

The CDR3 nucleotides are TGTGCCAGCAGCCCCCGTAGGGGAGCTAGCACAGATACGCAGTATTTT. It yields the protein CASSPRRGASTDTQYF. The V call is TRBV9, the J call TRBJ2-3, with D tentatively TRBD1 or TRBD2 (5 bases each). This CDR3 region has 16 residues. V shed 4 bases and J shed 0 bases, with 15 bases lying between them. Germline V lookup: CDR1 SGDLS, CDR2 YYNGEE.

The CDR3 is CASSPDPTGRSGNTIYF. The CDR3 DNA reads TGTGCCAGCAGCCCCGACCCTACAGGGCGCTCTGGAAACACCATATATTTT. The genes are TRBV5-4 and TRBJ1-3; TRBD1 is a possible D gene (6 bases). From germline, CDR1 is SGHNT and CDR2 YYREEE (reference sequence). The CDR3 is made up of 17 amino acids. Trimming cost V 4 bases and J 0 bases, with 17 bases left between them. Based on the CDR3 plus reference TRBV5-4 and TRBJ1-3, the full variable domain is ETGVTQSPTHLIKTRGQQVTLRCSSQSGHNTVSWYQQALGQGPQFIFQYYREEENGRGNFPPRFSGLQFPNYSSELNVNALELDDSALYLCASSPDPTGRSGNTIYFGEGSWLTVV.

The CDR3 sequence is CASSKGGGDEQYF. DNA for the CDR3: TGTGCCAGCAGCAAAGGGGGAGGGGACGAGCAGTACTTC. The V call is TRBV4-2, the J call TRBJ2-7, with D possibly being TRBD2 (7 bases). From germline, CDR1 is LGHNA and CDR2 YNFKEQ. The CDR3 sequence is 13 residues long. V lost 5 bases to trimming and J lost 5 bases, with 13 bases between them.

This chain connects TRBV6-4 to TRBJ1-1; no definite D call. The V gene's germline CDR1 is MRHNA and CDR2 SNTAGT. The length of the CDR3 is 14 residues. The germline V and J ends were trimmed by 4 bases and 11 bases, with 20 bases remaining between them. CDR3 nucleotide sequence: TGTGCCAGCAGTGTCCGGTTTGGTGCTGGTGGGGCTTTCTTT. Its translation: CASSVRFGAGGAFF.

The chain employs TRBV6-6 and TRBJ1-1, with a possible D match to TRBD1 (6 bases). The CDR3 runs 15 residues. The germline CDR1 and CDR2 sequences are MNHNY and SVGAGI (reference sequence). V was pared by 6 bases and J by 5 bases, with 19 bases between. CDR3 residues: CASSRQTGLGTEAFF. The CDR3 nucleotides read TGTGCCAGCAGCCGCCAGACAGGTCTGGGAACTGAAGCTTTCTTT.

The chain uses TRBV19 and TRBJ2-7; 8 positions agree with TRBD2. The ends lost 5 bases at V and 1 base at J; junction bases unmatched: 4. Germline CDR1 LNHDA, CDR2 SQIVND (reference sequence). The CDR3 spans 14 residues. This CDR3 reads CASSPAGGSYEQYF. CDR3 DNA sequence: TGTGCCAGTAGTCCGGCGGGGGGTTCCTACGAGCAGTACTTC. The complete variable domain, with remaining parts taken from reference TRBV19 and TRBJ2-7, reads DGGITQSPKYLFRKEGQNVTLSCEQNLNHDAMYWYRQDPGQGLRLIYYSQIVNDFQKGDIAEGYSVSREKKESFPLTVTSAQKNPTAFYLCASSPAGGSYEQYFGPGTRLTVT.